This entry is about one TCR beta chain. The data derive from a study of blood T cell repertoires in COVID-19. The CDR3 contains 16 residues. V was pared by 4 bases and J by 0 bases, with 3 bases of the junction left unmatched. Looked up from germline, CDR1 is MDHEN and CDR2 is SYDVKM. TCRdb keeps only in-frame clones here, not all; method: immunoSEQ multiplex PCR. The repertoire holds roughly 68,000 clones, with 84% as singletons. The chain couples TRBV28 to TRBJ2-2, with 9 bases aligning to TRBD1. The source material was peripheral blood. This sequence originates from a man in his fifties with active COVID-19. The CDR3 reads CASSWDRATNTGELFF. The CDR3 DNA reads TGTGCCAGCAGTTGGGACAGGGCGACGAACACCGGGGAGCTGTTTTTT.